This T cell receptor (beta chain) was sequenced during a study of cytomegalovirus exposure and HLA in healthy donors. This CDR3 has 14 amino acids. Deletions cut 4 bases from V and 7 bases from J, with 15 bases between. Germline lookup yields CDR1 SGHTS and CDR2 YDEGEE. PCR employed 60 Vbeta and 13 Jbeta primers. Repertoires were generated with immunoSEQ multiplex PCR, while TCRdb's copy carries only in-frame clones and drops some. In the table there are roughly 200,000 clones, approximately 80% of which are singletons. The origin of this receptor is a boy between 2 and 15 years old in good health and CMV-seronegative. The sequenced material came from PBMCs. The rearrangement joins TRBV5-8 to TRBJ1-5; no firm D call. The CDR3 here is CASSVEPTPQPQHF. The CDR3, as DNA: TGTGCCAGCAGCGTCGAACCGACACCACAGCCCCAGCATTTT.